The present TCR beta chain was sequenced within a study of shared clonotypes between healthy human individuals (TCRdb year 2020). Turning to the overall study: The cohort included three men and a couple of women between 18 and 49 years of age. Blood TCR repertoires of several healthy adults were deeply sequenced to estimate repertoire size and the extent of clonotype sharing between individuals. Per donor, leukapheresis produced somewhere between about 0.8 and 9.5 billion PBMCs. To increase sequencing depth and limit assay-specific biases, TCR repertoire library preparation and sequencing were carried out by different laboratories using diverse techniques. For each donor, CD4 naive and CD4 memory were each run on three plates, CD8 naive on two plates, and CD8 memory on one plate. What the authors observed across the whole study: Estimated clonotype richness was generally larger for naive than for memory subsets. Sampling was restricted to blood, and TCR repertoires in tissue are likely to differ from TCR repertoires in blood. Even with the large sequencing depth, rarefaction of the sorted-subset datasets indicated that sequencing was incomplete. Sharing across a few donors was observed for approximately 5% of naive CD4, about 3.2% of naive CD8, about 2.3% of memory CD4, and over 0.3% of memory CD8 clonotypes. Compared with non-shared clonotypes, the clonotypes found in all four sorted-subset donors had higher generation probabilities. Pairwise subsampling led to the expectation that sequencing depth would affect the degree of clonotype sharing among donors. The genetic and exposure-history diversity represented was limited by the small number of donors.

Using the deep immunoSEQ assay, TCR CDR3 regions were amplified from genomic DNA by multiplex PCR. Genomic DNA extracted from each cell subset was distributed evenly over all wells of several immunoSEQ 96-well plates, and each plate served as one replicate. For sorted subsets, each replicate PCR was loaded with 200 ng genomic DNA, equivalent to some 31,000 T cell genomes. The purified libraries were quantified using a Qubit 3.0 fluorometer, sized with a Bioanalyzer 2100, and then quantified again using the KAPA Library Quantification kit. Every immunoSEQ 96-well plate was sequenced on a dedicated single-read 150-cycle Illumina NextSeq 550 flow cell. On the study's bioinformatics: Because the immunoSEQ output included only junctional sequences and no quality scores, the filtering could not be the same as the filtering used for full-length reads. Sequences were annotated with PyIR, a Python wrapper for IgBLAST v1.9, using IMGT germline references to assign V/J genes and CDR3. Reads were filtered out if the reads had weak V/J assignments (E-value above 1e-6), no CDR3, stop codons, out-of-frame junctions, or ambiguous translated residues. V3J clonotypes were defined as sequences sharing an identical inferred V gene, J gene, and CDR3 amino acid sequence. To compute the percentage overlap between repertoires, the number of shared unique clonotypes was divided by the size of the smaller repertoire. RTK rarefaction, the Chao1 estimator, and Recon v2.1 estimates of unobserved clonotypes were used to assess repertoire richness. For all TCRbeta clonotypes obtained by the gDNA method from four donors, generation probabilities were computed with OLGA. This immuneACCESS table, as held by TCRdb, lists in-frame sequences with V and J called but not all clones. Of the missing ones, under half trace to an unresolved V gene in checked studies; the others have no known cause. V and J calls and clone size follow that table, whereas D and trimming were derived from the DNA. The sample contains about 2.4 million clones, under 95% of them found a single time. Jointly, the top ten make up 0.36% of the sample.

A remark on this clone: Its recognized antigen is unknown. Within one base of it there is no much larger clone, and no base qualities were kept.

Donors were healthy HIV-negative adults with no recently reported acute infections or vaccinations. Only Caucasian adults living in Nashville, Tennessee, USA were represented among the donors. CD4+ T cells were enriched by magnetic negative selection, after which naive cells were positively selected on CD45RA and the negative fraction was taken as the memory subset. Blood was obtained by leukapheresis, after which PBMCs were separated by Ficoll-Histopaque density gradient centrifugation and cryopreserved in liquid nitrogen vapor phase. Purity and quantity of every magnetically sorted T cell population were checked by analytical flow cytometry. From each sorted fraction, genomic DNA was isolated and quantified by UV absorbance on a Nanodrop 2000c. For this chain, trimming is 8 bases at the V end and 9 bases at the J end, and the number of junction bases without a gene match is 10. The CDR3 covers 14 residues, taking in both the cysteine and the phenylalanine. Left in the record is the CDR3 DNA by itself, 42 bases read in frame from the first base. CDR1 and CDR2, per the germline V gene, are SNHLY and FYNNEI.

The TCR originated in a man aged 18 to 35 in good health. Some clones in this sample may be carry-over from other donors' samples. This receptor chain uses TRBV2 and TRBJ2-1; 10 bases in between match TRBD2. What was sequenced was naive CD4+ T cells from PBMCs. The sample's cell subset or site, from its label and the paper: CD45RA+ positively selected. CDR3 loop: CASAGLAGEVEQFF. Here is the DNA: TGTGCCAGCGCGGGTCTAGCGGGAGAGGTTGAGCAGTTCTTC. The CDR3, completed at both ends by the reference TRBV2 and TRBJ2-1 genes, gives the full variable domain EPEVTQTPSHQVTQMGQEVILRCVPISNHLYFYWYRQILGQKVEFLVSFYNNEISEKSEIFDDQFSVERPDGSNFTLKIRSTKLEDSAMYFCASAGLAGEVEQFFGPGTRLTVL.